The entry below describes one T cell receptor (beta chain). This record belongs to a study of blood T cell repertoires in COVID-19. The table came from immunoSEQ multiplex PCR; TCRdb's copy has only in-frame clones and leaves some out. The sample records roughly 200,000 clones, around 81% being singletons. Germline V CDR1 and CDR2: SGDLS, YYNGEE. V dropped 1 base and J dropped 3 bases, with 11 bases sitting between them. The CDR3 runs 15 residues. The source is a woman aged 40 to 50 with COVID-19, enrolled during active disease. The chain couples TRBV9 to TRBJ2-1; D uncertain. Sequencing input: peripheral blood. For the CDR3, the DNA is TGTGCCAGCAGCGTAAATCTACCTGGCTACAATGAGCAGTTCTTC. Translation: CASSVNLPGYNEQFF.